This T cell receptor (beta chain) was identified in a study of type 1 regulatory T cells. Study information: T-allo10 is an in vitro-generated, Tr1-enriched CD4 T cell product specific for alloantigen.

V was trimmed by 5 bases and J by 4 bases, leaving 11 bases between them. The length of the CDR3 is 14 residues. TCRdb recomputed calls from the reads with MiXCR, one row per CDR3 protein. The data show tens of thousands of distinct CDR3 sequences, less than 60% seen once. Notes on this clonotype: What it binds is not known. A much larger clone lies a single base off, so this may be a read error.

Sample: cultured T cells, either the whole culture or a sorted T cell fraction (not recorded which). The clonotype originates from a human donor in good health. The gene calls are TRBV12-3 or TRBV12-4 and TRBJ2-2; D uncertain. The DNA of the CDR3 is TGTGCCAGCAGTAACTACCTAATCACCGGGGAGCTGTTTTTT. The encoded protein is CASSNYLITGELFF.